This T cell receptor beta chain was recovered during a study of PD-1 blockade in classical Hodgkin lymphoma (dated by TCRdb to 2019 to 2021). A note on the overall study: Nivolumab dosing was 3 mg/kg intravenously every 2 weeks, continuing until either disease progression or unacceptable toxicity. To define a peripheral blood immune signature of response to PD-1 blockade in classical Hodgkin lymphoma, the study combined TCR beta sequencing with CyTOF.

With regard to this clone: Its specific antigen is unknown. No much larger clone is present one base from it, and per-base qualities are unavailable.

Trimming at the junction amounts to 5 bases on V and 5 bases on J, and the germline ends lie 17 bases apart. The germline V gene (reference sequence) provides CDR1 SEHNR and CDR2 FQNEAQ. From cysteine to phenylalanine, the CDR3 is 15 amino acids long. Only CDR3 DNA is held: 45 bases, read in frame from base 1. What the authors observed across the whole study: Lower diversity was seen in patients whose nivolumab began less than 1 year after ASCT, and these patients were left out of later analyses so that immune reconstitution would not confound the results. The study was limited to a single clinical trial cohort, and causes of repertoire differences, possibly disease activity or prior therapy, remained undefined. Among trial patients, those achieving complete response had baseline diversity similar to that of newly diagnosed patients, while diversity was significantly lower in partial responders and progressors. Baseline TCR diversity was reported to be lower in newly diagnosed patients than in healthy donors and to be lower still in relapsed/refractory patients. A significant rise by C4D1 was seen in CD4+ but not CD8+ TCR diversity (p=0.0027 vs p=0.16), with the rise being most apparent in complete responders (p=0.02).

Genomic DNA was extracted with the Qiagen DNeasy kit from unsorted PBMCs and from negatively selected CD4+ and CD8+ fractions. Using primers that anneal to V and J segments, immunoSEQ multiplex PCR amplified the TCR beta CDR3 regions. A synthetic immune receptor repertoire was used to minimize amplification bias, and remaining bias was computationally removed after sequencing. The paper's data handling went like this. Custom Python scripts were used to quantify repertoire diversity as the Shannon entropy index. Unsorted, CD4+ and CD8+ repertoires were analyzed separately, except for combined analyses in which CD4+ and CD8+ sequences were merged in silico. Clonal expansion was defined as at least a 2-fold frequency increase after treatment relative to C1D1, with a pseudocount of 0.5 for undetected baseline clones. Singleton clones were defined as clones with 0 or 1 copy at C1D1, and non-singleton clones were defined as clones with 2 or more copies. Clones expanded in unsorted samples were labelled as CD4+, CD8+ or unknown by matching protein sequences in sorted samples from the same patient. Diversity changes from C1D1 to C4D1 were tested in paired samples using Wilcoxon tests. Imported from immuneACCESS, the table was reduced by TCRdb to in-frame sequences with V and J called. These copies leave out some clones; in studies compared against another copy, an unresolved V gene accounts for under half, and the cause of the remainder is not known. The V and J calls and clone size are taken from that table; D and trimming were inferred from the DNA. This sample lists 6,500 to 10,000 clones; around 84% were detected once. The ten biggest clones cover about 20% of the sample.

The intended sense of this specimen's time point label: cycle 1 day 1 (C1D1), immediately before nivolumab initiation. All trial patients had relapsed after autologous stem cell transplantation, with cohorts A, B and C differing in prior brentuximab vedotin exposure. A Miltenyi CD8+ T cell isolation kit was used for magnetic negative selection to purify CD8+ T cells from thawed PBMCs. The trial cohort was composed of approximately 56 patients with relapsed/refractory classical Hodgkin lymphoma, for whom complete response, partial response or progressive disease was recorded as best overall response. In the multi-cohort phase II CheckMate 205 trial, trial patients received single-agent nivolumab. An independent review committee assessed best overall response using the 2007 International Working Group response criteria. Trial PBMCs were obtained immediately prior to nivolumab initiation (C1D1) and on therapy at cycle 2 day 1 and cycle 4 day 1. Peripheral blood was collected in 8 mL Vacutainer Cell Preparation Tubes, from which PBMCs were isolated by centrifugation and then cryopreserved. Purified CD4+ and CD8+ fractions were prepared only for cases in which an additional PBMC sample was available. Magnetically labelled cells were removed on LS columns in a quadroMACS separator, and the flow-through was collected as the purified fraction.

The rearrangement joined TRBV7-9 to TRBJ2-3; perhaps TRBD1 is the D gene, with 6 bases matching. The sequence was collected from a human donor with classical Hodgkin lymphoma. The starting material was CD8+ T cells from blood, obtained at baseline. The CDR3 region: CASSHWDIAQDTQYF. The DNA reads as follows: TGTGCCAGCAGCCACTGGGACATCGCGCAAGATACGCAGTATTTT.